One and the same sample provided the 20 T cell receptor beta chains below, sequenced in a study of memory CD4+ T cells and cytomegalovirus serostatus. TCRdb keeps only in-frame clones here, not all; method: immunoSEQ multiplex PCR. The sample has some 95,000 clones; about 80% are singletons. The sort gate was single viable CD3+CD4+CD8-CD45RO+ cells for memory CD4+ T cells. Specimen: memory CD4+ T cells from blood. The receptor source for this set is an adult in good health and CMV-seropositive.

V and J are TRBV28 and TRBJ2-5; TRBD2 might be the D (6 bases). The CDR3 has 14 amino acids. Germline V gene lookup returns CDR1 MDHEN and CDR2 SYDVKM. V was clipped by 3 bases and J by 5 bases, with 13 bases between them. CDR3 DNA sequence: TGTGCCAGCAGTTTGTGGAGGGAGGTGGAGACCCAGTACTTC. It is translated as CASSLWREVETQYF.

The genes are TRBV28 and TRBJ1-4; D is unclear. Trimming removed 7 bases at V and 5 bases at J, with 14 bases between. CDR1 and CDR2 from the germline V gene are MDHEN and SYDVKM. The CDR3 covers 14 residues. CDR3 coding DNA: TGTGCCAGCACCACCGACATATTGAATGAAAAACTGTTTTTT. Translating gives CASTTDILNEKLFF.

This chain's CDR3 is CASSGGTASGNTIYF. CDR3 in DNA: TGTGCCAGCAGTGGCGGGACTGCCTCTGGAAACACCATATATTTT. The gene calls are TRBV6-1 and TRBJ1-3; possible D gene TRBD1, 5 bases. CDR3 length: 15 amino acids. With 4 bases removed from V and 0 bases from J, the gap between germline ends came to 10 bases. Germline V gives CDR1 MNHNS, CDR2 SASEGT.

The chain joins TRBV5-6 to TRBJ1-1; no reliable D call. This CDR3 is built from 14 residues. Trimming pared 2 bases from V and 4 bases from J, leaving 12 bases between. The V gene's germline CDR1 is SGHDT and CDR2 YYEEEE. The CDR3 is CASSFLGRSTEAFF. CDR3 DNA sequence: TGTGCCAGCAGCTTTTTAGGAAGGAGCACTGAAGCTTTCTTT.

CDR3 in DNA: TGCGCCAGCAGCTTGGGGGACTACAATGAGCAGTTCTTC. The encoded protein is CASSLGDYNEQFF. The chain uses TRBV5-1 and TRBJ2-1, with D unresolved. V lost 0 bases and J lost 3, with 4 bases in between. CDR3 length: 13 residues. Germline V lookup: CDR1 SGHRS, CDR2 YFSETQ.

The gene calls are TRBV28 and TRBJ2-2; D gene uncertain. CDR1 and CDR2 (germline): MDHEN, SYDVKM. The CDR3 is 14 amino acids. V lost 1 base and J 6 bases, leaving 9 bases between the germline ends. The CDR3 DNA reads TGTGCCAGCAGTTTATCGGGTTTTTCCGGGGAGCTGTTTTTT. It codes for CASSLSGFSGELFF.

This clone has a handful of counts. J is TRBJ2-1 and V is TRBV7-3; D perhaps matches TRBD2 (5 bases). The CDR3 extends over 13 amino acids. Germline V gene data show CDR1 as SGHTA and CDR2 as FQGTGA. The ends were cut back, 2 bases at V and 6 bases at J, with 8 bases in the middle. As DNA, the CDR3 is TGTGCCAGCAGCTTACTAGAGGGCAATGAGCAGTTCTTC. It codes for CASSLLEGNEQFF.

The chain combines TRBV5-6 with TRBJ2-7, with 11 bases lining up with TRBD1. The length of the CDR3 is 13 residues. Germline trimming cut 7 bases from V and 6 bases from J; bases unmatched to any gene: 6. Germline V gene lookup returns CDR1 SGHDT and CDR2 YYEEEE. The CDR3 spells CASLRTGGGEQYF. For the CDR3, the DNA is TGTGCCAGCCTCCGGACAGGGGGCGGCGAGCAGTACTTC.

This clone was observed a single time. The chain carries TRBV28 and TRBJ2-3; TRBD2 matches 11 bases. With V trimmed by 6 bases and J by 4 bases, 3 bases remained unmatched. CDR1 is MDHEN, CDR2 SYDVKM, per germline. The CDR3 covers 14 residues. The CDR3 is CASRPSGRSDTQYF. CDR3 nucleotides: TGTGCCAGCAGGCCTAGCGGGAGGTCAGATACGCAGTATTTT.

The chain is built from TRBV7-8 and TRBJ2-2, with 8 positions matching TRBD2. CDR3 length equals 14 residues. CDR1 SGHVS and CDR2 FQNEAQ come from the germline V gene. V dropped 7 bases and J dropped 7; count of bases not matched to a gene: 8. CDR3 loop: CASTSTSVGGELFF. As DNA, the CDR3 is TGTGCCAGCACCTCGACTAGCGTTGGCGGGGAGCTGTTTTTT. Full variable domain (outside the CDR3, taken from reference TRBV7-8 and TRBJ2-2): GAGVSQSPRYKVAKRGQDVALRCDPISGHVSLFWYQQALGQGPEFLTYFQNEAQLDKSGLPSDRFFAERPEGSVSTLKIQRTQQEDSAVYLCASTSTSVGGELFFGEGSRLTVL.

The CDR3 nucleotides read TGTGCCAGCAGCCCCAAGCCCATCCTAGCAACCTCGACCTACAATGAGCAGTTCTTC. This translates into CASSPKPILATSTYNEQFF. The rearrangement joins TRBV9 to TRBJ2-1, with a tentative D call TRBD2 (5 bases). V lost 4 bases to trimming and J lost 2 bases, with 25 bases between them. Germline assignment: CDR1 SGDLS and CDR2 YYNGEE. This CDR3 spans 19 amino acids.

This sequence joins TRBV7-8 and TRBJ2-1, with TRBD2 matching 8 bases. This CDR3 has 16 amino acids. With 3 bases clipped from V and 5 bases from J, the junction kept 9 bases outside the gene matches. The germline CDR1 and CDR2 sequences are SGHVS and FQNEAQ. CDR3 sequence (DNA): TGTGCCAGCAGCTTCTCCGGGACTAGGAAGAACAATGAGCAGTTCTTC. Protein product: CASSFSGTRKNNEQFF. Based on the CDR3 plus reference TRBV7-8 and TRBJ2-1, the full variable domain is GAGVSQSPRYKVAKRGQDVALRCDPISGHVSLFWYQQALGQGPEFLTYFQNEAQLDKSGLPSDRFFAERPEGSVSTLKIQRTQQEDSAVYLCASSFSGTRKNNEQFFGPGTRLTVL.

The chain uses TRBV29-1 and TRBJ2-1, with 11 bases lining up with TRBD2. The germline CDR1 and CDR2 sequences are SQVTM and ANQGSEA. Trimming cost V 5 bases and J 10 bases; bases outside gene matches: 4. The CDR3 extends over 12 amino acids. CDR3 DNA: TGCAGCGTTCTAGCGGGAGGAGGAGAGCAGTTCTTC. Protein product: CSVLAGGGEQFF.

The genes are TRBV15 and TRBJ2-3; 7 bases align to TRBD1. This CDR3 has 14 amino acids. Germline CDR1 reads LNHNV; CDR2 reads YYDKDF (reference sequence). With 4 bases clipped from V and 5 bases from J, the junction kept 6 bases outside the gene matches. This CDR3 is CATSTRQGVDTQYF. In nucleotides, the CDR3 is TGTGCCACCAGCACCCGACAGGGCGTAGATACGCAGTATTTT.

V usage is TRBV5-1 and J usage is TRBJ1-2; TRBD1 matches 7 bases. The CDR3 extends over 15 amino acids. Germline CDR1 and CDR2: SGHRS and YFSETQ. V shed 2 bases, J shed 4 bases, and the junction held 8 bases outside the gene matches. CDR3 amino acids: CASSFAAGGGYGYTF. The CDR3 nucleotides read TGCGCCAGCAGCTTTGCGGCAGGGGGGGGCTATGGCTACACCTTC. The full variable domain, in which reference TRBV5-1 and TRBJ1-2 provide the parts outside the CDR3, is KAGVTQTPRYLIKTRGQQVTLSCSPISGHRSVSWYQQTPGQGLQFLFEYFSETQRNKGNFPGRFSGRQFSNSRSEMNVSTLELGDSALYLCASSFAAGGGYGYTFGSGTRLTVV.

The rearrangement joins TRBV7-8 to TRBJ1-3; 8 bases are shared with TRBD1. This CDR3 spans 16 amino acids. The V segment lost 1 base and the J segment 4 bases; nucleotides outside the gene matches: 6. CDR1 and CDR2 from the germline V gene are SGHVS and FQNEAQ. The CDR3 protein is CASSLDSTGAGNTIYF. The DNA for the CDR3 is TGTGCCAGCAGCTTAGATTCGACAGGGGCGGGAAACACCATATATTTT.

The V call is TRBV7-2, the J call TRBJ2-7; TRBD1 matches at 9 bases. CDR1 is SGHTA, CDR2 FQGNSA, per germline. The junction had 5 bases not matched to a gene; V was cut back by 4 bases and J by 7 bases. The CDR3 loop spans 13 amino acids. The DNA for the CDR3 is TGTGCCAGCAGCTGGACAGGGGAGAGGGAGCAGTACTTC. Translation gives CASSWTGEREQYF.

The V call is TRBV29-1, the J call TRBJ2-5; 9 bases agree with TRBD2. V was clipped by 4 bases and J by 4 bases; unmatched bases: 10. The CDR3 sequence is 15 residues long. Germline CDR1 reads SQVTM; CDR2 reads ANQGSEA. This chain's CDR3 is CSVVIPASGTETQYF. The CDR3 DNA is TGCAGCGTTGTTATCCCGGCTAGCGGGACAGAGACCCAGTACTTC.

This sequence joins TRBV6-1 and TRBJ1-4; TRBD1 might be the D (6 bases). The CDR3 has 15 residues. CDR1 is MNHNS, CDR2 SASEGT, per germline. V shed 7 bases and J shed 3 bases, with 15 bases lying between them. The CDR3 loop is CASMPRGGANEKLFF. The DNA of the CDR3 is TGTGCCAGCATGCCCCGAGGGGGGGCTAATGAAAAACTGTTTTTT.

The chain recombines TRBV9 with TRBJ2-5, with 8 nucleotides matching TRBD1. The CDR3 contains 13 residues. The germline V gene encodes CDR1 SGDLS and CDR2 YYNGEE. V was clipped by 0 bases and J by 8 bases; unmatched bases: 3. CDR3 nucleotide sequence: TGTGCCAGCAGCGTAGGGACAGGGCAAACCCAGTACTTC. This codes for CASSVGTGQTQYF.